This TCR beta chain was identified in a study of shared clonotypes between healthy human individuals. Study-level information: Each donor contributed plates that comprised three CD4 naive, three CD4 memory, two CD8 naive and one CD8 memory.

The study, taken as a whole, reports: Clonotypes shared by all four donors outscored non-shared clonotypes in generation probability. With a handful of donors compared, 4% to 5% of naive CD4 clonotypes were shared.

TCRdb's copy holds only in-frame clones and misses some; the assay was immunoSEQ multiplex PCR. The sample includes millions of clones, around nine tenths of them seen just once. Details on this clone: Its antigen is undetermined.

Germline V lookup: CDR1 SNHLY, CDR2 FYNNEI. Trimming cost V 7 bases and J 4 bases, with 13 bases left between them. The CDR3 is 14 residues long. The receptor's source is a man between 18 and 35 years old in good health. Sequenced: naive CD4+ T cells sorted from blood. Documented subset: CD45RA+ positively selected. The chain carries TRBV2 and TRBJ2-2; D unresolved. The CDR3 bases are TGTGCCAGCACTTCACAGACAACCACCGGGGAGCTGTTTTTT. As protein: CASTSQTTTGELFF.